These T cell receptor beta chains were read from a single sample in a study of T cells after yellow fever vaccination. TCRdb itself ran the 5' RACE reads through MiXCR, one entry per CDR3 protein. The sample records some 350,000 distinct CDR3 sequences, over 5% being singletons. The specimen comprised PBMCs, sampled 5 days after the yellow fever booster vaccination. The source is a man younger than 40 who received the YFV17D yellow fever vaccine. Both conserved end residues are part of each CDR3. Each record gives: clone size, D gene, J gene, V gene, CDR3 DNA, CDR3 protein. A D gene is named only where the DNA matches it firmly. Only part of the rows carry a size: once, few, many, or a class if the clone is expanded.

. TRBD2 TRBJ2-7 TRBV6-5 TGTGCCAGCAGTTACTCGGGGGGGGCCAGCGGGAGTTACGAGCAGTACTTC CASSYSGGASGSYEQYF
. TRBD1 TRBJ1-3 TRBV14 TGTGCCAGCAGCCGGCTCGGACAGGGGGCGCGAGGAAACACCATATATTTT CASSRLGQGARGNTIYF
many . TRBJ2-1 TRBV6-1 TGTGCCAGCAGCCCGCGGGTTAGCTCCTACAATGAGCAGTTCTTC CASSPRVSSYNEQFF
many . TRBJ2-7 TRBV7-9 TGTGCCAGCAGTCATAATGTGGGACACCCCGAGCAGTACTTC CASSHNVGHPEQYF
many . TRBJ1-1 TRBV9 TGTGCCAGCAGCGTAGGGTCCGGGAGAGGACGGTTGAACACTGAAGCTTTCTTT CASSVGSGRGRLNTEAFF
. . TRBJ2-2 TRBV9 TGTGCCAGCAGCGTCTCCCCCGTAGGGGGAGCCCCGTACGGGGAGCTGTTTTTT CASSVSPVGGAPYGELFF
. TRBD2 TRBJ2-7 TRBV28 TGTGCCAGCACCAATGCCGGGGGGTACGAGCAGTACTTC CASTNAGGYEQYF
. . TRBJ2-5 TRBV5-1 TGCGCCAGCAGCCCCTCTGGGGCAGGGGAAGAGACCCAGTACTTC CASSPSGAGEETQYF
few . TRBJ2-7 TRBV7-2 TGTGCCAGCAGCTTACAACTCATAGGGACCTACGAGCAGTACTTC CASSLQLIGTYEQYF
few TRBD1 TRBJ2-6 TRBV19 TGTGCCAGTAGTGGGACAGGGATTCTATCTGGGGCCAACGTCCTGACTTTC CASSGTGILSGANVLTF
few TRBD2 TRBJ2-7 TRBV7-2 TGTGCCAGCACCACAAGCGGGAGGGCCGAGCAGTACTTC CASTTSGRAEQYF
. . TRBJ2-5 TRBV5-4 TGTGCCAGCAGCTTGGGACCAAACTCGGAGACCCAGTACTTC CASSLGPNSETQYF
. TRBD2 TRBJ2-1 TRBV20-1 TGCAGTGCTAGACGGTTATGGGCTAGCGGGTACAATGAGCAGTTCTTC CSARRLWASGYNEQFF
many . TRBJ1-3 TRBV28 TGTGCCAGCAGTTTCCAACGCCTGGGGCGGGGAAACACCATATATTTT CASSFQRLGRGNTIYF
few . TRBJ1-3 TRBV12-3/TRBV12-4 TGTGCCAGCAGCCCTCAAGGACAGTCCTCTGGAAACACCATATATTTT CASSPQGQSSGNTIYF
. . TRBJ2-1 TRBV7-9 TGTGCCAGCAGCTTAGCGTCCAGTATCAGCAATGAGCAGTTCTTC CASSLASSISNEQFF
many . TRBJ2-7 TRBV20-1 TGCAGTGCTGTTGCGACGGGGGGCTCTACCTACGAGCAGTACTTC CSAVATGGSTYEQYF
many . TRBJ2-1 TRBV7-2 TGTGCCAGCAGCTTACGAGTCAGCTCCTACAATGAGCAGTTCTTC CASSLRVSSYNEQFF
few . TRBJ1-2 TRBV11-2 TGTGCCAGCACCTTGACTGGGGGAAAGACTGATGGCTACACCTTC CASTLTGGKTDGYTF
. . TRBJ2-7 TRBV6-2/TRBV6-3 TGTGCCAGCACCAACAGCGTCTACGAGCAGTACTTC CASTNSVYEQYF
. TRBD2 TRBJ2-3 TRBV20-1 TGCAGTGCCATTAGAATTAGGACTAGCGGAGCTACGCAGTATTTT CSAIRIRTSGATQYF
few . TRBJ2-3 TRBV18 TGTGCCAGCTCACCACCCTCGGGACCAAACACAGATACGCAGTATTTT CASSPPSGPNTDTQYF
many . TRBJ2-1 TRBV7-6 TGTGCCAGCAGCCCTAGGGGTATGAACAATGAGCAGTTCTTC CASSPRGMNNEQFF
few . TRBJ2-1 TRBV7-2 TGTGCCAGCAGCGCCAAAACCGGGACGGAATACAATGAGCAGTTCTTC CASSAKTGTEYNEQFF
few TRBD2 TRBJ2-1 TRBV20-1 TGCAGTGCTAGCCCAAGGCCTAGCGGGATTGGGTACAATGAGCAGTTCTTC CSASPRPSGIGYNEQFF
many TRBD1 TRBJ1-1 TRBV5-5 TGTGCCAGCAGCCCTGACAGGGGTTCAACTGAAGCTTTCTTT CASSPDRGSTEAFF
few TRBD2 TRBJ2-2 TRBV5-6 TGTGCCAGCAGCTCGTCACTAGCGGGAGGGAACACCGGGGAGCTGTTTTTT CASSSSLAGGNTGELFF
few . TRBJ2-3 TRBV14 TGTGCCAGCAGCCAGGGTCGACGCACAGATACGCAGTATTTT CASSQGRRTDTQYF
. . TRBJ2-1 TRBV7-2 TGTGCCAGCAGCTTCTATTCTGGTGGGGAACAGCAGTTCTTC CASSFYSGGEQQFF
. . TRBJ2-1 TRBV20-1 TGCAGTGCAAGCTCCGGGCTCCGAGGGTATGAGCAGTTCTTC CSASSGLRGYEQFF
. TRBD2 TRBJ2-2 TRBV4-3 TGCGCCAGCAGCCAAGTAGCGGGAGGAACGGCCGGGGAGCTGTTTTTT CASSQVAGGTAGELFF
many . TRBJ2-7 TRBV5-1 TGCGCCAGCAGACTAGATGCCTCCTACGAGCAGTACTTC CASRLDASYEQYF
. TRBD2 TRBJ2-1 TRBV29-1 TGCAGCGTTGTAGGACTAGCGGGAGAACGGCAGTTCTTC CSVVGLAGERQFF
many . TRBJ1-2 TRBV29-1 TGCAGCGTTCACAGGGAGGCTAACTATGGCTACACCTTC CSVHREANYGYTF
. TRBD1 TRBJ1-5 TRBV12-3/TRBV12-4 TGTGCCAGCGAAGGACAGGGGGGTTTAGCCCAGCATTTT CASEGQGGLAQHF
. . TRBJ2-7 TRBV20-1 TGCAGTGCTAGCTCAGGGCTGAGCTCCTACGAGCAGTACTTC CSASSGLSSYEQYF
many . TRBJ2-1 TRBV7-2 TGTGCCAGCAGCTTAAGTGGAGGGTCCTTCTACAATGAGCAGTTCTTC CASSLSGGSFYNEQFF
. . TRBJ2-1 TRBV18 TGTGCCAGCTCAAAGGGTGTAGTGAATGAGCAGTTCTTC CASSKGVVNEQFF
many . TRBJ2-6 TRBV5-1 TGCGCCAGCAGCTTGGGTCCAGGTCTCGGGGCCAACGTCCTGACTTTC CASSLGPGLGANVLTF
many . TRBJ1-2 TRBV6-1 TGTGCCAGCAGTGGGCAGGTCGATGGCTACACCTTC CASSGQVDGYTF